This T cell receptor beta chain was recovered during a study of blood T cell repertoires in COVID-19. Data came from immunoSEQ multiplex PCR; TCRdb stores just in-frame clones and leaves some out. The sample consists of roughly 38,000 clones, approximately 89% of them appearing once. Losses at the gene ends were 9 bases for V and 2 bases for J; bases not matched to a gene: 5. From germline, CDR1 is LNHDA and CDR2 SQIVND (reference sequence). CDR3 length: 14 amino acids. On this clone: The same CDR3 arises from other DNA sequences in this sample as well.

Sequencing was done on a sample of peripheral blood. The source of this sequence is a woman in her seventies with acute or convalescent COVID-19. The chain combines TRBV19 with TRBJ1-5; TRBD1 aligns across 9 bases. CDR3 residues: CASSQGAGNQPQHF. As DNA, the CDR3 is TGTGCCAGCTCACAGGGGGCTGGCAATCAGCCCCAGCATTTT.